The next 30 T cell receptor beta chains were all read from a single sample in a study of T cell repertoires in cytomegalovirus infection. TCRdb recomputed calls from the reads with MiXCR, one row per CDR3 protein. The sample lists more than 200,000 distinct CDR3 sequences, over 8% occurring once. Sequencing was performed on PBMCs. These receptors came from a human donor in good health (CMV status not recorded). Some clones in this sample may be carry-over from other donors' samples.

This clonotype occurred a few times. This sequence joins TRBV28 and TRBJ1-2; the D gene is possibly TRBD1 (5 bases). Germline loops: CDR1 MDHEN, CDR2 SYDVKM. V lost 2 bases to trimming and J lost 6 bases, with 10 bases between them. The CDR3 is made up of 13 amino acids. CDR3 region: CASSLTGRDGYTF. CDR3 DNA sequence: TGTGCCAGCAGTTTAACGGGGCGGGATGGCTACACCTTC.

The chain has TRBV19 and TRBJ2-2, with D hard to call. V was shortened by 7 bases and J by 1 base, with 10 bases between the two germline ends. CDR1 and CDR2 from the germline V gene are LNHDA and SQIVND (reference sequence). CDR3 length equals 14 residues. The chain's CDR3 is CASKGRQNTGELFF. The CDR3, as DNA: TGTGCCAGTAAGGGCAGACAGAACACCGGGGAGCTGTTTTTT.

This clonotype occurred many times. V and J are TRBV6-2 or TRBV6-3 and TRBJ1-6; D gene uncertain. Germline CDR1 MNHEY, CDR2 SVGEGT. The CDR3 spans 17 residues. Trimming cost V 5 bases and J 0 bases, with 14 bases left between them. The chain's CDR3 is CASSQRTGSSYNSPLHF. The CDR3 nucleotides are TGTGCCAGCAGTCAAAGGACGGGAAGCTCCTATAATTCACCCCTCCACTTT.

This clonotype turned up a few times. V usage is TRBV7-3 and J usage is TRBJ2-7; TRBD1 aligns across 9 bases. Germline V CDR1 and CDR2: SGHTA, FQGTGA. CDR3 length: 14 amino acids. Germline trimming cut 6 bases from V and 0 bases from J; bases unmatched to any gene: 3. This chain's CDR3 is CASRRTGDSYEQYF. CDR3 DNA: TGTGCCAGCAGACGGACAGGGGACTCCTACGAGCAGTACTTC. Using reference TRBV7-3 and TRBJ2-7 for the parts outside the CDR3, the full variable domain is GAGVSQTPSNKVTEKGKYVELRCDPISGHTALYWYRQSLGQGPEFLIYFQGTGAADDSGLPNDRFFAVRPEGSVSTLKIQRTERGDSAVYLCASRRTGDSYEQYFGPGTRLTVT.

This clonotype was picked up a small number of times. The V call is TRBV7-6, the J call TRBJ2-1; 7 nucleotides agree with TRBD2. This CDR3 spans 14 amino acids. Trimming removed 3 bases from V and 6 bases from J; junction bases left unmatched: 5. The germline V gene has CDR1 SGHVS and CDR2 FNYEAQ. For the CDR3, the DNA is TGTGCCAGCAGCTTTTTTGCTAGCGGCAATGAGCAGTTCTTC. Amino acids: CASSFFASGNEQFF. The whole variable domain, remainder taken from reference TRBV7-6 and TRBJ2-1, is GAGVSQSPRYKVTKRGQDVALRCDPISGHVSLYWYRQALGQGPEFLTYFNYEAQQDKSGLPNDRFSAERPEGSISTLTIQRTEQRDSAMYRCASSFFASGNEQFFGPGTRLTVL.

This clonotype was found a few times. The chain combines TRBV7-2 with TRBJ2-3; D gene ambiguous. CDR1 is SGHTA, CDR2 FQGNSA, per germline. V lost 3 bases and J lost 4, with 17 bases in between. This CDR3 is built from 16 residues. Here the CDR3 reads CASSFRSAFGADTQYF. CDR3 DNA sequence: TGTGCCAGCAGCTTCAGGTCTGCATTTGGGGCAGATACGCAGTATTTT.

This clonotype was observed at least ten times. The chain joins TRBV7-6 to TRBJ1-2; a weak D match, TRBD1 (6 bases). Germline V gene sequence: CDR1 SGHVS, CDR2 FNYEAQ. Trimming took 8 bases from V and 4 from J, leaving 20 bases between them. This CDR3 contains 15 residues. CDR3 DNA: TGTGCCAGCTTAGACGTTGGGGGGCGCCTCTATGGCTACACCTTC. It specifies CASLDVGGRLYGYTF. The complete variable domain, with remaining parts taken from reference TRBV7-6 and TRBJ1-2, reads GAGVSQSPRYKVTKRGQDVALRCDPISGHVSLYWYRQALGQGPEFLTYFNYEAQQDKSGLPNDRFSAERPEGSISTLTIQRTEQRDSAMYRCASLDVGGRLYGYTFGSGTRLTVV.

This clonotype was counted many times. The V call is TRBV6-2 or TRBV6-3, the J call TRBJ2-1; 9 bases match TRBD2. The junction had 2 bases not matched to a gene; V was cut back by 0 bases and J by 2 bases. Germline V gene sequence: CDR1 MNHEY, CDR2 SVGEGT. The CDR3 sequence is 16 residues long. CDR3 in DNA: TGTGCCAGCAGTTACTCTGGCGGGGGGGCCTACAATGAGCAGTTCTTC. This codes for CASSYSGGGAYNEQFF.

This rearrangement joins TRBV30 to TRBJ1-5, with D unclear. Trimming removed 0 bases at V and 0 bases at J, with 12 bases between. This CDR3 is 16 amino acids long. Germline V gene lookup returns CDR1 GTSNPN and CDR2 SVGIG (reference sequence). The CDR3 nucleotides are TGTGCCTGGAGTGTAAGAGCGTCCGGTAGCAATCAGCCCCAGCATTTT. This gives the protein CAWSVRASGSNQPQHF. Together with reference TRBV30 and TRBJ1-5, the CDR3 gives the full variable domain: SQTIHQWPATLVQPVGSPLSLECTVEGTSNPNLYWYRQAAGRGLQLLFYSVGIGQISSEVPQNLSASRPQDRQFILSSKKLLLSDSGFYLCAWSVRASGSNQPQHFGDGTRLSIL.

This clonotype was detected many times. This rearrangement joins TRBV4-3 to TRBJ1-3; D call uncertain. This CDR3 is built from 16 residues. Germline CDR1 is LGHNA and CDR2 is YSLEER. Trimming removed 6 bases at V and 1 base at J, with 16 bases between. CDR3 nucleotide sequence: TGCGCCAGCAGGCCCAGTGATATAGGGTCTGGAAACACCATATATTTT. This gives the protein CASRPSDIGSGNTIYF.

The gene calls are TRBV5-1 and TRBJ2-1; 11 bases agree with TRBD2. After removal of 5 bases from V and 7 bases from J, the junction contained 8 bases not matched to a gene. The length of the CDR3 is 15 residues. From germline, CDR1 is SGHRS and CDR2 YFSETQ. Written as DNA, the CDR3 is TGCGCCAGCAGGCTAGCGGGAGGCCCTTTGAATGAGCAGTTCTTC. Translation: CASRLAGGPLNEQFF.

This clonotype was detected ten times or more. V gene TRBV7-2 combines with J gene TRBJ1-1; the D gene is possibly TRBD1 (5 bases). The CDR3 covers 15 residues. Germline V gives CDR1 SGHTA, CDR2 FQGNSA. Trimming cost V 1 base and J 0 bases, with 9 bases left between them. In DNA, the CDR3 is TGTGCCAGCAGCTTAGGGGGAGGGGTGAACACTGAAGCTTTCTTT. Translation: CASSLGGGVNTEAFF.

This clonotype was detected ten times or more. V usage is TRBV7-2 and J usage is TRBJ2-2; no clear D. Germline V gene data show CDR1 as SGHTA and CDR2 as FQGNSA. V was clipped by 0 bases and J by 4 bases, with 3 bases between them. This CDR3 comprises 13 residues. The CDR3 coding sequence is TGTGCCAGCAGCTTAGCGGCCACCGGGGAGCTGTTTTTT. It codes for CASSLAATGELFF.

This clonotype came up many times. The rearrangement joins TRBV11-2 to TRBJ2-7; D possibly uses TRBD1 or TRBD2 (5 bases each). Trimming took 0 bases from V and 2 from J, leaving 11 bases between them. Per the germline V gene, CDR1 is SGHAT and CDR2 is FQNNGV. The CDR3 has 15 residues. CDR3 sequence reads: CASSLDLGETYEQYF. For the CDR3, the DNA is TGTGCCAGCAGCTTAGATCTGGGGGAAACCTACGAGCAGTACTTC.

In this sample, this clonotype turned up a few times. V and J are TRBV12-5 and TRBJ2-3; unclear D gene. Germline CDR1 reads LGHNT; CDR2 reads FRNRAP. This CDR3 comprises 12 residues. The V gene lost 7 bases and the J gene lost 5 bases, with 10 bases spanning the gap. The CDR3 reads CASALDVDTQYF. CDR3 DNA sequence: TGTGCTAGTGCCCTCGACGTAGATACGCAGTATTTT.

There are a few counts of this clonotype. The rearrangement uses TRBV6-5 and TRBJ2-1; 9 bases agree with TRBD2. The CDR3 loop spans 15 amino acids. Trimming took 5 bases from V and 1 from J; bases not matched to a gene: 3. From germline, CDR1 is MNHEY and CDR2 SVGAGI. The CDR3 loop is CASSTLAGSYNEQFF. The CDR3, as DNA: TGTGCCAGCAGTACCCTAGCGGGGTCCTACAATGAGCAGTTCTTC.

The CDR3 nucleotides are TGTGCCAGCAGCCCCCTAGGACAGGCCACTAGGGATGAGCAGTTCTTC. This sequence encodes CASSPLGQATRDEQFF. The V gene is TRBV6-2 or TRBV6-3, the J gene TRBJ2-1; TRBD1 aligns across 7 bases. V dropped 6 bases and J dropped 8; count of bases not matched to a gene: 16. CDR1 is MNHEY, CDR2 SVGEGT, per germline. The CDR3 loop spans 16 amino acids.

This clonotype was observed at least ten times. J is TRBJ2-7 and V is TRBV7-2; 8 positions match TRBD2. Trimming at V came to 4 bases and at J to 0 bases, leaving 17 bases not matched to a gene. The CDR3 spans 19 residues. Germline V gives CDR1 SGHTA, CDR2 FQGNSA. The CDR3 sequence is CASSSKRTSGTASSYEQYF. In DNA form, the CDR3 reads TGTGCCAGCAGCTCAAAGCGTACTAGCGGCACCGCCAGCTCCTACGAGCAGTACTTC.

This clonotype was seen at least ten times. The chain is built from TRBV7-2 and TRBJ1-4; 8 nucleotides match TRBD1. Trimming at V came to 5 bases and at J to 8 bases, leaving 13 bases not matched to a gene. This CDR3 has 16 amino acids. Germline values: CDR1 SGHTA, CDR2 FQGNSA. CDR3: CASSTRQGRGLEKLFF. For the CDR3, the DNA is TGTGCCAGCAGCACCAGACAGGGGAGGGGGTTGGAAAAACTGTTTTTT. The full variable domain, rest sourced from reference TRBV7-2 and TRBJ1-4, is GAGVSQSPSNKVTEKGKDVELRCDPISGHTALYWYRQSLGQGLEFLIYFQGNSAPDKSGLPSDRFSAERTGGSVSTLTIQRTQQEDSAVYLCASSTRQGRGLEKLFFGSGTQLSVL.

J is TRBJ1-2 and V is TRBV20-1; possible D gene TRBD1, 6 bases. The length of the CDR3 is 16 residues. V gave up 7 bases and J gave up 1 base, with 22 bases separating them. Germline CDR1 reads DFQATT; CDR2 reads SNEGSKA (reference sequence). Here the CDR3 DNA reads TGCAGTGTTCCGGGGGCCGGACAGAACCTTAACTATGGCTACACCTTC. It codes for CSVPGAGQNLNYGYTF.

The table lists this clonotype with many counts. Germline and junction disagree at one end, which may indicate a read error. This sequence joins TRBV3-1 and TRBJ1-1, with D perhaps matching TRBD1 (6 bases). The length of the CDR3 is 13 residues. Germline V gene lookup returns CDR1 LGHDT and CDR2 YNNKEL (reference sequence). The CDR3 DNA sequence: TGCGCCAGCAGCCGAGGGGGGGAGACTGAAGCTTTCTTT. Amino acid sequence: CASSRGGETEAFF.

Of note for this clonotype: This sequence may be a read error, since a much larger clone differs from it by one base. CDR3 sequence (DNA): TGTGCCAGCGGCTTAGACTGGGACCTCTATGGCTACACCTTC. Its translation: CASGLDWDLYGYTF. The V call is TRBV7-2, the J call TRBJ1-2; D perhaps matches TRBD1 (5 bases). Looked up from germline, CDR1 is SGHTA and CDR2 is FQGNSA. The CDR3 sequence is 14 residues long.

This clonotype was seen ten or more times. The chain uses TRBV6-2 or TRBV6-3 and TRBJ1-1; D unclear. The germline gives CDR1 MNHEY, CDR2 SVGEGT. This CDR3 is 13 amino acids long. Trimming stripped 3 bases from V and 7 bases from J, with 12 bases between. The CDR3 region has the DNA TGTGCCAGCAGTTATAAGTTCGGGCTTGAAGCTTTCTTT. Its protein product is CASSYKFGLEAFF.

A few counts support this clonotype. The chain couples TRBV7-2 to TRBJ1-2, with 7 bases fitting TRBD1. This CDR3 contains 15 residues. The V and J ends lost 3 bases and 6 bases, in that order; junction bases with no gene match: 10. Germline V lookup: CDR1 SGHTA, CDR2 FQGNSA. The CDR3 sequence is CASSFITGARDGYTF. CDR3 DNA: TGTGCCAGCAGCTTTATTACAGGGGCGCGGGATGGCTACACCTTC.

This clonotype was seen repeatedly, ten times or more. The rearrangement uses TRBV7-8 and TRBJ2-2; 7 nucleotides line up with TRBD2. The CDR3 has 17 residues. Germline trimming cut 4 bases from V and 4 bases from J; bases unmatched to any gene: 12. From germline, CDR1 is SGHVS and CDR2 FQNEAQ. CDR3 loop: CASSSKGLVRSTGELFF. The DNA for the CDR3 is TGTGCCAGCAGCTCCAAAGGACTAGTTAGATCCACCGGGGAGCTGTTTTTT.

This clonotype has a handful of counts. The chain uses TRBV7-2 and TRBJ2-1, with 8 bases fitting TRBD2. The CDR3 is 14 amino acids. The trim removed 6 bases at V and 3 bases at J, leaving 4 bases unmatched. CDR1 and CDR2 (germline): SGHTA, FQGNSA. CDR3 amino acids: CASRRGGGYNEQFF. The CDR3 DNA reads TGTGCCAGCAGACGGGGGGGAGGCTACAATGAGCAGTTCTTC.

This clonotype occurred many times. The V call is TRBV5-1, the J call TRBJ1-6; the match to TRBD1 covers 7 bases. The V and J ends lost 4 bases and 8 bases, in that order; junction bases with no gene match: 9. This CDR3 is 15 amino acids long. Per the germline V gene, CDR1 is SGHRS and CDR2 is YFSETQ. The CDR3 spells CASSPHDRDYSPLHF. CDR3 nucleotide sequence: TGCGCCAGCAGCCCGCATGACAGGGATTATTCACCCCTCCACTTT.

V gene TRBV20-1 combines with J gene TRBJ2-7; D perhaps matches TRBD2 (7 bases). V shed 5 bases and J shed 2 bases, with 16 bases lying between them. CDR1 and CDR2 (germline): DFQATT, SNEGSKA (reference sequence). The CDR3 runs to 14 residues. The CDR3 loop is CSAGRGGFPYEQYF. The DNA for the CDR3 is TGCAGTGCTGGGAGGGGGGGCTTCCCCTACGAGCAGTACTTC.

The chain recombines TRBV20-1 with TRBJ2-7; 8 bases agree with TRBD2. Germline V gene lookup returns CDR1 DFQATT and CDR2 SNEGSKA (reference sequence). This CDR3 has 13 residues. With V trimmed by 4 bases and J by 2 bases, 4 bases remained unmatched. CDR3 protein: CSATSGGAYEQYF. In nucleotides, the CDR3 is TGCAGTGCTACAAGCGGGGGTGCCTACGAGCAGTACTTC.

This clonotype was seen repeatedly, ten times or more. The chain recombines TRBV12-3 or TRBV12-4 with TRBJ1-5; D is ambiguous. V shed 2 bases and J shed 5 bases, with 16 bases lying between them. The CDR3 runs to 16 residues. CDR3 loop: CASSLSLGSLDQPQHF. In DNA, the CDR3 is TGTGCCAGCAGTTTAAGCCTGGGGTCACTGGATCAGCCCCAGCATTTT.